The 28 T cell receptor beta chains reported below all come from one sample, sequenced in a study of sequential checkpoint blockade in melanoma. Here immunoSEQ multiplex PCR was the method, and the copy in TCRdb shows in-frame clones only, minus some. This sample carries about 17,000 clones, around 80% of them seen once, and the ten largest clones take about an eighth. Documented treatment: randomized to nivolumab then ipilimumab (arm A) or the reverse (arm B). Sequenced here: CD8+ T cells sorted from blood (inferred from file names), sampled from a patient given nivolumab and ipilimumab in sequence. These receptors were obtained from a human donor with melanoma.

V usage is TRBV10-3 and J usage is TRBJ1-1; D ambiguous. There are 15 residues in the CDR3. The V end was cut by 4 bases, the J end by 8 bases, with 20 bases between. Germline CDR1 is ENHRY and CDR2 is SYGVKD. CDR3 bases: TGTGCCATCAGTGGCGGGAAAGGGCGACCCAGCGAAGCTTTCTTT. It is translated as CAISGGKGRPSEAFF.

This clone was detected only once. CDR3 residues: CAWSEGTGGLQPQHF. The CDR3 DNA reads TGTGCCTGGAGTGAAGGGACAGGGGGCTTGCAGCCCCAGCATTTT. The chain has TRBV30 and TRBJ1-5, with 12 bases matching TRBD1. This CDR3 is 15 amino acids long. The V segment lost 1 base and the J segment 7 bases; nucleotides outside the gene matches: 5. Germline V gene lookup returns CDR1 GTSNPN and CDR2 SVGIG (reference sequence).

This chain uses TRBV18 with TRBJ2-1; 8 bases map to TRBD2. This CDR3 comprises 15 residues. Germline V lookup: CDR1 KGHSH, CDR2 LQKENI. J was trimmed by 0 bases and V by 6 bases; bases with no gene match: 4. The CDR3 sequence: CASSLSGDSYNEQFF. In nucleotides, the CDR3 is TGTGCCAGCTCTCTTAGCGGGGACTCCTACAATGAGCAGTTCTTC.

The chain carries TRBV19 and TRBJ2-7, with 9 bases matching TRBD1. Germline trimming cut 3 bases from V and 3 bases from J; bases unmatched to any gene: 3. The germline V gene encodes CDR1 LNHDA and CDR2 SQIVND (reference sequence). The CDR3 is 14 residues long. In DNA, the CDR3 is TGTGCCAGTAGTATGGGACAGGGAGTCTACGAGCAGTACTTC. Its translation is CASSMGQGVYEQYF.

Concerning this clone: At one of its ends the junction is not consistent with the germline gene, which may arise from a read error. The chain is built from TRBV11-2 and TRBJ2-7, with D tentatively TRBD1 (6 bases). From germline, CDR1 is SGHAT and CDR2 FQNNGV. The CDR3 is made up of 15 amino acids. DNA of the CDR3: TGTGCCAGCAGCCTAGACTGGGGGCCATCCTACGAGCAGTACTTC. Translated: CASSLDWGPSYEQYF.

The sample holds a few counts of this clone. The rearrangement uses TRBV9 and TRBJ1-1, with D maybe TRBD1 (5 bases). This CDR3 has 14 residues. Deletions cut 3 bases from V and 1 base from J, with 10 bases between. Germline values: CDR1 SGDLS, CDR2 YYNGEE. The CDR3 region has the DNA TGTGCCAGCAGCGCGGGACTGCAGAACACTGAAGCTTTCTTT. It yields the protein CASSAGLQNTEAFF.

The rearrangement joins TRBV30 to TRBJ1-4; the D is unclear. CDR1 and CDR2 (germline): GTSNPN, SVGIG (reference sequence). The CDR3 extends over 13 amino acids. Trimming pared 0 bases from V and 8 bases from J, leaving 10 bases between. This CDR3 is CAWSVEAWEKLFF. DNA for the CDR3: TGTGCCTGGAGTGTAGAAGCTTGGGAAAAACTGTTTTTT.

This clone came up a few times. The chain recombines TRBV5-1 with TRBJ1-1, with 8 bases identical to TRBD1. V lost 4 bases to trimming and J lost 3 bases; unmatched junction nucleotides: 11. CDR3 length: 16 residues. Germline assignment: CDR1 SGHRS and CDR2 YFSETQ. The CDR3 here is CASSTDRVRFDTEAFF. DNA of the CDR3: TGCGCCAGCAGCACGGACAGGGTGAGGTTCGACACTGAAGCTTTCTTT.

This clone was counted between two and nine times. The chain carries TRBV7-9 and TRBJ1-1; D not resolved. There are 14 residues in the CDR3. V dropped 5 bases and J dropped 1 base, with 11 bases sitting between them. Germline V gene data show CDR1 as SEHNR and CDR2 as FQNEAQ (reference sequence). The CDR3 DNA follows: TGTGCCAGCAGCCATGGACGGGAGAACACTGAAGCTTTCTTT. The encoded protein is CASSHGRENTEAFF.

This chain links TRBV11-3 with TRBJ2-7; tentatively, D is TRBD2 (5 bases). From germline, CDR1 is SGHNT and CDR2 YENEEA. V lost 4 bases to trimming and J lost 5 bases, with 12 bases between them. The CDR3 is 13 residues long. Here the CDR3 DNA reads TGTGCCAGCAGCTCGAGGGATAACCACGAGCAGTACTTC. It is translated as CASSSRDNHEQYF.

The chain joins TRBV6-5 to TRBJ2-6, with no clear D. CDR1 MNHEY and CDR2 SVGAGI come from the germline V gene. The CDR3 totals 14 residues. V lost 11 bases and J 0 bases, leaving 11 bases between the germline ends. CDR3 region: CAVRLASGANVLTF. The CDR3 nucleotides read TGTGCCGTTCGACTGGCCTCTGGGGCCAACGTCCTGACTTTC.

The chain is built from TRBV5-4 and TRBJ1-2; D call uncertain. Germline loops: CDR1 SGHNT, CDR2 YYREEE (reference sequence). V lost 0 bases to trimming and J lost 4 bases, with 13 bases between them. This CDR3 is 15 amino acids long. CDR3 region: CASSLENPGFYGYTF. The CDR3 DNA follows: TGTGCCAGCAGCTTGGAGAACCCGGGATTCTATGGCTACACCTTC.

The chain has TRBV19 and TRBJ2-7, with D unresolved. Germline CDR1 is LNHDA and CDR2 is SQIVND (reference sequence). The CDR3 spans 14 residues. Trimming pared 3 bases from V and 5 bases from J, leaving 14 bases between. The CDR3 nucleotides read TGTGCCAGTAGTATGGGCCTATCTATTAACGAGCAGTACTTC. It is translated as CASSMGLSINEQYF.

V gene TRBV4-3 combines with J gene TRBJ1-2, with D tentatively TRBD1 (5 bases). CDR1 and CDR2 from the germline V gene are LGHNA and YSLEER. The CDR3 length is 15 residues. With 0 bases removed from V and 1 base from J, the gap between germline ends came to 9 bases. CDR3 region: CASSQEYDSNYGYTF. The DNA of the CDR3 is TGCGCCAGCAGCCAAGAATACGACAGTAACTATGGCTACACCTTC.

The chain recombines TRBV4-1 with TRBJ2-7, with TRBD2 identical over 11 bases. The CDR3 totals 18 residues. The germline CDR1 and CDR2 sequences are MGHRA and YSYEKL. Germline trimming cut 2 bases from V and 0 bases from J; bases unmatched to any gene: 9. The CDR3 region is CASSQTETSGGYSYEQYF. The CDR3 nucleotides read TGCGCCAGCAGCCAAACGGAAACTAGCGGGGGATACTCCTACGAGCAGTACTTC.

The chain recombines TRBV9 with TRBJ1-2; D is ambiguous. V was pared by 1 base and J by 2 bases, with 18 bases between. Germline V CDR1 and CDR2: SGDLS, YYNGEE. The CDR3 consists of 17 residues. The CDR3 DNA reads as TGTGCCAGCAGCGTACTGGCCTGGGCCGCCCCAAACTATGGCTACACCTTC. This codes for CASSVLAWAAPNYGYTF. Full variable domain (outside the CDR3, taken from reference TRBV9 and TRBJ1-2): DSGVTQTPKHLITATGQRVTLRCSPRSGDLSVYWYQQSLDQGLQFLIQYYNGEERAKGNILERFSAQQFPDLHSELNLSSLELGDSALYFCASSVLAWAAPNYGYTFGSGTRLTVV.

The chain is built from TRBV28 and TRBJ2-7; 8 bases match TRBD1. The V segment lost 5 bases and the J segment 3 bases; nucleotides outside the gene matches: 12. This CDR3 is 16 amino acids long. Germline lookup yields CDR1 MDHEN and CDR2 SYDVKM. Here the CDR3 DNA reads TGTGCCAGCAGTACCTTTGCCGGGACAGGAGACTACGAGCAGTACTTC. Its translation is CASSTFAGTGDYEQYF.

V and J are TRBV4-1 and TRBJ2-7, with 7 bases that match TRBD1. This CDR3 region has 14 residues. The germline V gene encodes CDR1 MGHRA and CDR2 YSYEKL. Trimming at V came to 4 bases and at J to 1 base, leaving 4 bases not matched to a gene. The CDR3 here is CASSRGTASYEQYF. The CDR3 DNA is TGCGCCAGCAGCCGAGGGACAGCATCCTACGAGCAGTACTTC.

The V call is TRBV11-2, the J call TRBJ1-2, with D tentatively TRBD1 (6 bases). Germline V gene sequence: CDR1 SGHAT, CDR2 FQNNGV. The ends were cut back, 0 bases at V and 4 bases at J, with 9 bases in the middle. The CDR3 has 14 residues. The CDR3 nucleotides are TGTGCCAGCAGCTTAGAAAGGGGGGGCTATGGCTACACCTTC. Translation gives CASSLERGGYGYTF.

The J gene is TRBJ2-7, the V gene TRBV4-2; D is possibly TRBD1 (6 bases). The CDR3 contains 14 residues. V dropped 3 bases and J dropped 5 bases, with 14 bases sitting between them. Germline CDR1 is LGHNA and CDR2 is YNFKEQ. The CDR3: CASSHGQPDHEQYF. Here the CDR3 DNA reads TGTGCCAGCAGCCACGGACAGCCTGACCACGAGCAGTACTTC.

The chain combines TRBV5-1 with TRBJ2-1, with D possibly TRBD1 on 5 matching bases. V was shortened by 3 bases and J by 7 bases, with 8 bases between the two germline ends. Germline loops: CDR1 SGHRS, CDR2 YFSETQ. This CDR3 is built from 12 residues. The CDR3: CASSSDSNEQFF. The CDR3 DNA reads as TGCGCCAGCAGCTCCGACAGTAATGAGCAGTTCTTC. Supplemented by reference TRBV5-1 and TRBJ2-1, the full variable domain reads KAGVTQTPRYLIKTRGQQVTLSCSPISGHRSVSWYQQTPGQGLQFLFEYFSETQRNKGNFPGRFSGRQFSNSRSEMNVSTLELGDSALYLCASSSDSNEQFFGPGTRLTVL.

This CDR3 reads CASSPLLPGPGGVGYTF. For the CDR3, the DNA is TGTGCCAGCAGCCCCTTACTACCGGGACCTGGAGGGGTTGGCTACACCTTC. This chain uses TRBV5-6 with TRBJ1-2; possibly TRBD1 for D (5 bases). Trimming stripped 4 bases from V and 7 bases from J, with 26 bases between. The CDR3 consists of 17 residues. Germline V CDR1 and CDR2: SGHDT, YYEEEE. The full variable domain, completed using reference TRBV5-6 and TRBJ1-2, is DAGVTQSPTHLIKTRGQQVTLRCSPKSGHDTVSWYQQALGQGPQFIFQYYEEEERQRGNFPDRFSGHQFPNYSSELNVNALLLGDSALYLCASSPLLPGPGGVGYTFGSGTRLTVV.

This chain uses TRBV7-8 with TRBJ1-5; D might be TRBD1 (5 bases). The germline gives CDR1 SGHVS, CDR2 FQNEAQ. This CDR3 region has 17 residues. Trimming took 4 bases from V and 3 from J, leaving 19 bases between them. The DNA for the CDR3 is TGTGCCAGCAGCTCCCCGGGGGGGGTAGGAAACAATCAGCCCCAGCATTTT. This encodes CASSSPGGVGNNQPQHF.

The V and J genes are TRBV4-1 and TRBJ1-5; D call uncertain. The CDR3 sequence is 15 residues long. CDR1 MGHRA and CDR2 YSYEKL come from the germline V gene. V was trimmed by 3 bases and J by 3 bases, leaving 12 bases between them. CDR3 in amino acids: CASSQLNSFNQPQHF. The DNA of the CDR3 is TGCGCCAGCAGCCAGTTAAACAGTTTCAATCAGCCCCAGCATTTT.

The V gene is TRBV7-2, the J gene TRBJ2-7; weak D call: TRBD2 (6 bases). V was trimmed by 2 bases and J by 1 base, leaving 12 bases between them. The CDR3 length is 15 residues. CDR1 SGHTA and CDR2 FQGNSA come from the germline V gene. The CDR3 reads CASSLIAGSSYEQYF. CDR3 bases: TGTGCCAGCAGCTTAATTGCGGGGAGTTCCTACGAGCAGTACTTC.

The V call is TRBV7-8, the J call TRBJ2-6, with 9 bases that match TRBD1. The CDR3 is 16 amino acids. V trimming: 4 bases; J trimming: 4 bases; junction bases outside the gene matches: 5. Looked up from germline, CDR1 is SGHVS and CDR2 is FQNEAQ. The CDR3 DNA is TGTGCCAGCAGCTCCACAGGGGGCTGGGGGGCCAACGTCCTGACTTTC. The encoded protein is CASSSTGGWGANVLTF.

V usage is TRBV7-2 and J usage is TRBJ2-1, with 7 bases that match TRBD2. The CDR3 length is 17 residues. Germline CDR1 reads SGHTA; CDR2 reads FQGNSA. J gave up 8 bases and V 7 bases, and 20 bases lay outside the gene matches. CDR3 loop: CASTPHRRTSQDHEQFF. The CDR3, as DNA: TGTGCCAGCACCCCTCACCGACGGACTAGTCAAGACCATGAGCAGTTCTTC.

This clone was counted only a few times. The chain carries TRBV7-9 and TRBJ1-6, with D unresolved. The CDR3 is 15 amino acids. Germline lookup yields CDR1 SEHNR and CDR2 FQNEAQ (reference sequence). The V and J ends lost 6 bases and 6 bases respectively, with 15 bases between them. The CDR3 DNA follows: TGTGCCAGCAGTTTTGCAAGAGACTTTAATTCACCCCTCCACTTT. This translates into CASSFARDFNSPLHF.